This T cell receptor beta chain was identified during a study of blood T cell repertoires in COVID-19. Study overall: Samples of COVID-19 (acute and convalescent) were obtained from the United States, Italy and Spain. In each case, the material was cDNA or gDNA derived from T cells, B-cell-depleted T cells, or PBMCs.

As originally analysed: Amplification of reference gene primers was used by the study to estimate nucleated cell counts. Only in-frame clones appear in the TCRdb table, and some are missing; sequencing was by immunoSEQ multiplex PCR. V and J calls and clone size come straight from that table; D and trimming were deduced from the DNA. The repertoire holds roughly 200,000 clones, with approximately 83% as singletons. This CDR3 is built from 16 residues. Germline CDR1 and CDR2: SGHRS and YFSETQ. V lost 4 bases, J lost 0 bases, and 4 bases stayed unmatched. This receptor was taken from a human donor with active or convalescent COVID-19. The donor label of this sample is uncertain. This chain joins TRBV5-1 and TRBJ1-6; 7 bases are a match to TRBD1. Sequencing used peripheral blood. Written as DNA, the CDR3 is TGCGCCAGCAGCCCGGGACAGCTCTCCTATAATTCACCCCTCCACTTT. It specifies CASSPGQLSYNSPLHF. Full variable domain (rest looked up from reference TRBV5-1 and TRBJ1-6): KAGVTQTPRYLIKTRGQQVTLSCSPISGHRSVSWYQQTPGQGLQFLFEYFSETQRNKGNFPGRFSGRQFSNSRSEMNVSTLELGDSALYLCASSPGQLSYNSPLHFGNGTRLTVT.